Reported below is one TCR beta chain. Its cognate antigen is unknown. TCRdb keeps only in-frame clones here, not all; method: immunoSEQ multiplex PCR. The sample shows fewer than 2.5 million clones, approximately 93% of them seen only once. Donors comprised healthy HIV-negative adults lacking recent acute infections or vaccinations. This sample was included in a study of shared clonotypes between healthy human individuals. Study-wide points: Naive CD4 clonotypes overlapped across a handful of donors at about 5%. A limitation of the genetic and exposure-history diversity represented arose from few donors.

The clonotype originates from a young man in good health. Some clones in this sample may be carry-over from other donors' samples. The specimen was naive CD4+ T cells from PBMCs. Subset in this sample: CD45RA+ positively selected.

CDR3 sequence (DNA): TGTGCCAGTAGTCCGAGCAGGGTTCGGACTGAAGCTTTCTTT. Encoded protein: CASSPSRVRTEAFF. The chain joins TRBV19 to TRBJ1-1; weak D call: TRBD1 (5 bases). The CDR3 covers 14 residues. Per the germline V gene, CDR1 is LNHDA and CDR2 is SQIVND (reference sequence). Trimming took off 5 bases at V and 5 bases at J, with 15 bases between the two ends.